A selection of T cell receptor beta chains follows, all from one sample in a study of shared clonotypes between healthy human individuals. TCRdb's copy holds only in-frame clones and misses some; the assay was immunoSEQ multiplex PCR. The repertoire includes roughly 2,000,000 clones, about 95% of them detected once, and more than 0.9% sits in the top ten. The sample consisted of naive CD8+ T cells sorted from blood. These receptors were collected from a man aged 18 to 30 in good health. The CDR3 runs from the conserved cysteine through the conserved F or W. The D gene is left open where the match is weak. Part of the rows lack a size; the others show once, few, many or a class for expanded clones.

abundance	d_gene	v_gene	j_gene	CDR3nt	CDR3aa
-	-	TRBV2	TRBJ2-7	TGTGCCAGCAAGCAGGGAGGTCACGAGCAGTACTTC	CASKQGGHEQYF
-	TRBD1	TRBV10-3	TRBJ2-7	TGTGCCATCAGTCGGGACAGCTCCTACGAGCAGTACTTC	CAISRDSSYEQYF
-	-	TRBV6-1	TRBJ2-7	TGTGCCAGCAGATTTCCAGGAGACTACGAGCAGTACTTC	CASRFPGDYEQYF
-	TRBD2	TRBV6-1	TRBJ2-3	TGTGCCACCACCAGTCTAGCGGGATGGGCAGATACGCAGTATTTT	CATTSLAGWADTQYF
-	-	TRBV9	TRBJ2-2	TGTGCCAGCAGCGTTTTTTACACCGGGGAGCTGTTTTTT	CASSVFYTGELFF
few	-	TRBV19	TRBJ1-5	TGTGCCAGTAGTATAGGTAGCCAGCCCCAGCATTTT	CASSIGSQPQHF
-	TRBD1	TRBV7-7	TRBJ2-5	TGTGCTAGCAGCTTAGGGGGACAGGGCAGTTTCGCCCAAGAGACCCAGTACTTC	CASSLGGQGSFAQETQYF
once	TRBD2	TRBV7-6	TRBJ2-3	TGTGCCAGCAGCCCGGGACTAGCGGGTGGATCTAGCACAGATACGCAGTATTTT	CASSPGLAGGSSTDTQYF
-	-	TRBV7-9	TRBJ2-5	TGTGCCAGCAGCCACCTGCAAGAGACCCAGTACTTC	CASSHLQETQYF
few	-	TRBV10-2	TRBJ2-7	TGCGCCAGCGGGAGACAGAGCTCCTACGAGCAGTACTTC	CASGRQSSYEQYF
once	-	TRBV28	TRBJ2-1	TGTGCCAGCAGTTTATCAGGGCTCGGGGCTGAGCAGTTCTTC	CASSLSGLGAEQFF
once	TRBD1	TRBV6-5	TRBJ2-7	TGTGCCAGCAGTTCTGGGACAGGGTCTGTAGAGCAGTACTTC	CASSSGTGSVEQYF
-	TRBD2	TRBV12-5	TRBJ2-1	TGTGCTAGTGGTCCGGGACTAGCGGGATACAATGAGCAGTTCTTC	CASGPGLAGYNEQFF
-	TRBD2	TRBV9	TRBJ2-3	TGTGCCAGCAGCCGGGAGGGGGGGAGGACTAGCACAGATACGCAGTATTTT	CASSREGGRTSTDTQYF
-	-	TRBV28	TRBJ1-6	TGTGCCAGCAGTGGCAGGCCCTATAATTCACCCCTCCACTTT	CASSGRPYNSPLHF
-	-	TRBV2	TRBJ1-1	TGTGCCAGCAGTGCGGGTTGGGGTACTGAAGCTTTCTTT	CASSAGWGTEAFF
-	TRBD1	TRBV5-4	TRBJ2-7	TGTGCCAGCAGCCCCCCCGGGACAGGTCGCTACGAGCAGTACTTC	CASSPPGTGRYEQYF
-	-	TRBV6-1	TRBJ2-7	TGTGCCAGCAGTGAAGCCCTCCGGGCCGACTACGAGCAGTACTTC	CASSEALRADYEQYF
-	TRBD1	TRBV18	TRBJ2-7	TGTGCCAGCTCACCGCTAGTGACAGGGAGTTACTACGAGCAGTACTTC	CASSPLVTGSYYEQYF
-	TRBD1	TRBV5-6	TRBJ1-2	TGTGCCAGCAGCTCCGGGACAGAGAACGCCTATGGCTACACCTTC	CASSSGTENAYGYTF
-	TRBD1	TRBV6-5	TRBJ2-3	TGTGCCAGCAGACCCGGACAGGGGGATTGGGATACGCAGTATTTT	CASRPGQGDWDTQYF
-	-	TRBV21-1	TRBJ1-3	TGTGCCAGCAGCAAACTGACAGGGGCTGGAAACACCATATATTTT	CASSKLTGAGNTIYF
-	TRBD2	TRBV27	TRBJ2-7	TGTGCCAGCAGTACTAGCGGGAGGGCCTCCTACGAGCAGTACTTC	CASSTSGRASYEQYF
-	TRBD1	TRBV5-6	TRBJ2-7	TGTGCCAGCAGCCCGGACAGGGGCACGGGGTTAGGGTACGAGCAGTACTTC	CASSPDRGTGLGYEQYF
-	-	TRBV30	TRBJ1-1	TGTGCCTGGGAGATTAGCCCAAACACTGAAGCTTTCTTT	CAWEISPNTEAFF
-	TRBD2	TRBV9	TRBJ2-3	TGTGCCAGCAGCGCAGAGCGGGAGGGAGATACGCAGTATTTT	CASSAEREGDTQYF
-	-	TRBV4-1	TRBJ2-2	TGCGCCAGCAGCCAAGACCCGGCCTCCGGGGAGCTGTTTTTT	CASSQDPASGELFF
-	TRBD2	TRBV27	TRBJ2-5	TGTGCCGGCAGTTTTGGGACTAGCGGACGGGGGGAGACCCAGTACTTC	CAGSFGTSGRGETQYF
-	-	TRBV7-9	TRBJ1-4	TGTGCCAGCAGCTCTGGGGGTGAAGGTGAAAAACTGTTTTTT	CASSSGGEGEKLFF
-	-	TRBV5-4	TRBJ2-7	TGTGCCAGCAGCTTGGATACGTACGAGCAGTACTTC	CASSLDTYEQYF
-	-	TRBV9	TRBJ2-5	TGTGCCAGCAGCCCCCTGGCTAGAGAGTACCAAGAGACCCAGTACTTC	CASSPLAREYQETQYF
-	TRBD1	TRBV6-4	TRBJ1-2	TGTGCCAGCAGTGACCCCGGACAGGGAACTGGCTACACCTTC	CASSDPGQGTGYTF
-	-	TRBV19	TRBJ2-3	TGTGCCAGTAGTAGTCTGTGGGACACAGATACGCAGTATTTT	CASSSLWDTDTQYF
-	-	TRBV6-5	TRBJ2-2	TGTGCCAGTAGTGCCATGGAGATCACCGGGGAGCTGTTTTTT	CASSAMEITGELFF
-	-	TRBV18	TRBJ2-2	TGTGCCAGCTCACCACCGGAGGGGGATACCGGGGAGCTGTTTTTT	CASSPPEGDTGELFF
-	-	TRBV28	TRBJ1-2	TGTGCCAGCAGTTTAAGGGGGGGCGGGTATGGCTACACCTTC	CASSLRGGGYGYTF
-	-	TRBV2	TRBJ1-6	TGTGCCAGCAGTGGTATTTATGATTCACCCCTCCACTTT	CASSGIYDSPLHF
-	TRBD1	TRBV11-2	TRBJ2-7	TGTGCCAGCAGCAACAGGGGGCAGTACGAGCAGTACTTC	CASSNRGQYEQYF
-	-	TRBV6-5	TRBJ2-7	TGTGCCAGCAGTTACTCGGAGGGCCCCTGGGAGCAGTACTTC	CASSYSEGPWEQYF
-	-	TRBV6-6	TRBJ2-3	TGTGCCAGCAGTTATGACGGGGGAGATACGCAGTATTTT	CASSYDGGDTQYF
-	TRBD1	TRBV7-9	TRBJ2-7	TGTGCCAGCAGCTCCGGGGACAGGCACCCTTCCGAGCAGTACTTC	CASSSGDRHPSEQYF
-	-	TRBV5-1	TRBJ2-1	TGCGCCAGCAGCTTCTTAGGGACACAGAACAATGAGCAGTTCTTC	CASSFLGTQNNEQFF
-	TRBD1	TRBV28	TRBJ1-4	TGTGCCAGCACCTTCACGGGACAGCTCCAAGGAGGAAAACTGTTTTTT	CASTFTGQLQGGKLFF
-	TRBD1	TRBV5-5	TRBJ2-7	TGTGCCAGCAGCTCACAGGGGAGCCACGAGCAGTACTTC	CASSSQGSHEQYF
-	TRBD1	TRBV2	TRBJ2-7	TGTGCCAGCAGTCAACAGGGGATCGCCTACGAGCAGTACTTC	CASSQQGIAYEQYF
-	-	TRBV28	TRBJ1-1	TGTGCCACCGACCGACGGAACACTGAAGCTTTCTTT	CATDRRNTEAFF
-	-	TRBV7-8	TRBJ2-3	TGTGCCAGCAGCTTGATCGTGGGCACGTTGGATACGCAGTATTTT	CASSLIVGTLDTQYF
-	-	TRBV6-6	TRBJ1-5	TGTGCCAGCAGTTACGGGGATCAGCCCCAGCATTTT	CASSYGDQPQHF
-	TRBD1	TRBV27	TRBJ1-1	TGTGCCAGCGGTACACAGGGGTCAGGCACTGAAGCTTTCTTT	CASGTQGSGTEAFF
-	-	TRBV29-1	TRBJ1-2	TGCAGCGTGAACCCCGATAGGGCCCTGAGAGGCTACACCTTC	CSVNPDRALRGYTF
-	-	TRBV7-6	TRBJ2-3	TGTGCCAGCAGCTTATTTACCCCCGATACGCAGTATTTT	CASSLFTPDTQYF
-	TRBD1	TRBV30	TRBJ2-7	TGTGCCTGGAGTGTACCGGGACAGGGCCTACGCTCCTACGAGCAGTACTTC	CAWSVPGQGLRSYEQYF
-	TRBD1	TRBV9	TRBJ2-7	TGTGCCAGCAGCCCACTTTGGACAGGGGTAACCGAGCAGTACTTC	CASSPLWTGVTEQYF
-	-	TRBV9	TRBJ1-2	TGTGCCAGCAGCGCGACAGGTTTTTCCCTCTATGGCTACACCTTC	CASSATGFSLYGYTF